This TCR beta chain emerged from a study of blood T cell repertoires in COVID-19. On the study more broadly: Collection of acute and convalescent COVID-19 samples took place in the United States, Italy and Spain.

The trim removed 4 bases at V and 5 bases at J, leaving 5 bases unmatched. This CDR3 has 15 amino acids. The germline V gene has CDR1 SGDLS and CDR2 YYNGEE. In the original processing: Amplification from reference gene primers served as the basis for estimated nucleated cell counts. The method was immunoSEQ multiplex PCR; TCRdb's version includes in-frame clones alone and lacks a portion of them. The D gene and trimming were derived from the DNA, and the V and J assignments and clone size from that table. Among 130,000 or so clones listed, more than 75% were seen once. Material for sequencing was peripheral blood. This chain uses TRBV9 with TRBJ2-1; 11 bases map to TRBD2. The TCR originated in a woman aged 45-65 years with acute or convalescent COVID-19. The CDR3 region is CASSPMGLADNEQFF. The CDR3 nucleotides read TGTGCCAGCAGCCCTATGGGACTAGCGGACAATGAGCAGTTCTTC.